This TCR beta chain originates from a study of blood T cell repertoires in COVID-19. At the level of the study: Sources were T cells, B-cell-depleted T cells, or PBMCs; the material itself was cDNA or gDNA.

Germline V gene data show CDR1 as SGHDT and CDR2 as YYEEEE. Trimming shortened V by 4 bases and J by 0 bases, and 14 bases separated the two germline ends. This CDR3 spans 16 amino acids. Across 20 to 25 US areas, participants ranged in age from about 18 to 90 years. All exposed participants met a person with COVID-19 within 2 weeks before entering the study. Here immunoSEQ multiplex PCR was the method, and the copy in TCRdb shows in-frame clones only, minus some. The sample has 250,000 or so clones; roughly 81% are singletons. Sequences were obtained from PBMCs or T cells enriched from blood (not recorded which). The TCR comes from a woman in her forties or fifties who had been exposed to COVID-19. This chain joins TRBV5-6 and TRBJ1-3; D might be TRBD1 (5 bases). The CDR3 DNA sequence: TGTGCCAGCAGCCTCCGGGGGGTATACTCTGGAAACACCATATATTTT. Translating it yields CASSLRGVYSGNTIYF.